This T cell receptor (beta chain) was sequenced for a study of blood T cells in healthy people across ages. At the level of the study: Through template switching, about one barcoded beta molecule was captured per two T cells, as measured in model experiments. Study-wide findings and caveats: TCR beta diversity correlated strongly with naive T cell percentage.

Concerning this clonotype: Its target is unknown.

It was ten milliliters of peripheral blood that were drawn from each donor. Per-sample yields of isolated PBMCs were at least 7 million. A second PCR of 7 to 11 cycles used a sample-barcoded 5' primer and a J-beta primer mix. TCRdb re-derived calls from the 5' RACE reads in MiXCR, one entry per CDR3 protein. Among some 670,000 distinct CDR3 sequences, 40% to 65% were seen once, and the ten largest hold roughly 12%. The origin of this receptor is a woman of 80 years or more in good health. The specimen sequenced was blood.

This CDR3 is CASSLVTGTGELFF. Here the CDR3 DNA reads TGTGCCAGCAGCTTAGTAACCGGCACCGGGGAGCTGTTTTTT. This chain uses TRBV7-9 with TRBJ2-2; D call uncertain. Between the trimmed V and J ends, which lost 1 base and 4 bases, there was a span of 7 bases. Germline CDR1 reads SEHNR; CDR2 reads FQNEAQ (reference sequence). The CDR3 has 14 amino acids.